This T cell receptor beta chain originates from a study of blood T cell repertoires in COVID-19. Study-level background: Specimens from acute and convalescent COVID-19 originated in the United States, Italy and Spain. PBMCs, B-cell-depleted T cells, or T cells were the source of the cDNA or gDNA that made up the material.

Germline trimming cut 6 bases from V and 4 bases from J; bases unmatched to any gene: 6. Germline CDR1 reads MNHEY; CDR2 reads SVGAGI. The CDR3 runs 14 residues. Sequenced by immunoSEQ multiplex PCR; TCRdb stores in-frame clones only, minus some. Of 150,000 to 200,000 clones in the sample, approximately 86% are singletons; the top ten hold about 7.7%. The Seattle patients, enrolled during active infection, were followed longitudinally. Sequencing was done on a sample of peripheral blood. The rearrangement uses TRBV6-5 and TRBJ2-1; 7 nucleotides align to TRBD1. This receptor was taken from a woman aged 40 to 50 with COVID-19, enrolled during active disease. The CDR3 loop reads CASRSLGQYNEQFF. CDR3 DNA sequence: TGTGCCAGCAGATCCCTGGGACAGTACAATGAGCAGTTCTTC.